This entry is about one T cell receptor beta chain. This clone has a handful of counts. Its antigen is unknown. It has no much larger one-base neighbor in the sample; base qualities were not kept. At one collaborating source in Seattle, patients were enrolled during active infection and were followed longitudinally through the course of disease. Whole blood was collected in K2EDTA tubes by collaborating institutions according to the institutions' own protocols. For TCRbeta analysis, collaborator samples were shipped as frozen whole blood, as isolated PBMCs, or as DNA extracted from either sample type. This entry comes from a study of blood T cell repertoires in COVID-19 (TCRdb year 2020). For the study in its entirety: Collaborator samples came from the United States, Italy and Spain and covered acute and convalescent phases of COVID-19. The material from the prospective study consisted of cDNA or gDNA derived from T cells, B-cell-depleted T cells, or PBMCs. The dataset comprised deeply sampled blood TCRbeta repertoires from subjects exposed to, actively infected with, or recovered from COVID-19. A freely available public database, intended as a resource for researchers studying the immune response to SARS-CoV-2, is where the repertoires were released. The samples were drawn from two sources: the first 160 participants of the ongoing ImmuneRACE study, and 1,000 to 1,500 subjects contributed by 6 global collaborators. Sample metadata almost always included a de-identified subject ID, COVID-19 status, age in years and sex. Where available, HLA class I and class II types were obtained from metadata supplied by the sample provider rather than from assay-based typing. General conclusions and limits of the study: The quantity of clinical and demographic metadata differed by source and by participant and was supplied without curation.

The immunoSEQ Assay, a bias-controlled multiplex PCR, was used to amplify TCRbeta CDR3 regions from genomic DNA. In the paper's pipeline: Nucleated cell counts per sample were estimated from amplification of reference gene primers within the assay. To quantify the absolute abundance of each unique TCRbeta CDR3 rearrangement, sequence reads were collapsed and filtered. For each sample, productive Simpson clonality was calculated as the square root of Simpson's diversity index across productive rearrangements. TCRdb provides this immuneACCESS table in a form limited to in-frame rearrangements. Some clones are lacking; in checked studies, under half of them reflect an unresolved V gene, and why the rest are absent is not known. The D gene and trimming were derived from the DNA, and the V and J assignments and clone size from that table. For this sample there are under 250,000 clones; 75% to 90% appear just once. About 5% of the sample is taken by the ten largest.

Trimming costs V 5 bases and J 0 bases, and their ends lie 20 bases apart. The germline V gene supplies CDR1 MNHEY and CDR2 SVGEGT. Including the terminal cysteine and phenylalanine, the CDR3 comprises 18 residues. Of the read, only the CDR3 DNA is kept; its 54 bases are in frame from base 1. The TCR was taken from a woman between 65 and 79 years old with COVID-19, enrolled during active disease. Material: peripheral blood. The chain employs TRBV6-2 or TRBV6-3 and TRBJ1-5; the D gene is perhaps TRBD1, on 6 matching bases. The CDR3 reads CASSPQGSLIYSNQPQHF. The DNA sequence is given as TGTGCCAGCAGTCCACAGGGTTCCTTAATCTATAGCAATCAGCCCCAGCATTTT.